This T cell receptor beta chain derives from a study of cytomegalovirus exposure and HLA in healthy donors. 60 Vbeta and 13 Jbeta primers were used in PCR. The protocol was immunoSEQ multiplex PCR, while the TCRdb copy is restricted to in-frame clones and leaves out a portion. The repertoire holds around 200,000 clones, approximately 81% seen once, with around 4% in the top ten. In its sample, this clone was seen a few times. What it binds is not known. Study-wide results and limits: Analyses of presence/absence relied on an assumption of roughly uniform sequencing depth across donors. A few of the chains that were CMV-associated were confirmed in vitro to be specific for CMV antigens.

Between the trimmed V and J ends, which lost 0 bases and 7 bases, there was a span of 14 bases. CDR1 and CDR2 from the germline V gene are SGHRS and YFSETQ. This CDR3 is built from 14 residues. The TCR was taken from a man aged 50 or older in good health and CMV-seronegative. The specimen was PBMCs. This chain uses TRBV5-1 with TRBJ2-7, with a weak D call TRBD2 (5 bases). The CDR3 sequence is CASSLEPWTGEQYF. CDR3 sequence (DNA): TGCGCCAGCAGCTTGGAGCCCTGGACGGGAGAGCAGTACTTC. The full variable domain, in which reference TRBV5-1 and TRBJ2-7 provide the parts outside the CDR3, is KAGVTQTPRYLIKTRGQQVTLSCSPISGHRSVSWYQQTPGQGLQFLFEYFSETQRNKGNFPGRFSGRQFSNSRSEMNVSTLELGDSALYLCASSLEPWTGEQYFGPGTRLTVT.